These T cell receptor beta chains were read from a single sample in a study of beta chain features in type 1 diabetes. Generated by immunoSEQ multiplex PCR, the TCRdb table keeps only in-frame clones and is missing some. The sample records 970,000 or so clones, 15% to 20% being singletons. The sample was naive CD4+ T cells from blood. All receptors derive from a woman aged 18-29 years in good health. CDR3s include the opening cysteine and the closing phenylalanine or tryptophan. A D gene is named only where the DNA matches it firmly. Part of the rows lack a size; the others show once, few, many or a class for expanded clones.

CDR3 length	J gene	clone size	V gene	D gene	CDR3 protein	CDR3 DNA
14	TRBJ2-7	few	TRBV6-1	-	CASSERLSSYEQYF	TGTGCCAGCAGTGAAAGGCTCAGTTCCTACGAGCAGTACTTC
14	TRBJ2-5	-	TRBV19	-	CASSHGGREETQYF	TGTGCCAGTAGTCACGGCGGCAGGGAGGAGACCCAGTACTTC
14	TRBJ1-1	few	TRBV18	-	CASSPGTINTEAFF	TGTGCCAGCTCACCCGGGACGATAAACACTGAAGCTTTCTTT
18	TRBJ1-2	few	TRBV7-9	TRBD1	CAIKPGPGQGAPVGGYTF	TGTGCCATCAAGCCCGGCCCGGGACAGGGGGCGCCTGTAGGTGGCTACACCTTC
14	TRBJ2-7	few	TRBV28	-	CASSSPNQGYEQYF	TGTGCCAGCAGTTCCCCTAATCAGGGGTACGAGCAGTACTTC
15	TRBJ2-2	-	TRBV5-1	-	CASSLGTGWTGELFF	TGCGCCAGCAGCTTGGGAACGGGATGGACCGGGGAGCTGTTTTTT
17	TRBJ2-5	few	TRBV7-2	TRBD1	CASSLRDRRWTGETQYF	TGTGCCAGCAGCTTAAGGGACAGGCGGTGGACTGGGGAGACCCAGTACTTC
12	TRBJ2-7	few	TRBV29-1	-	CSAAGTSYEQYF	TGCAGCGCGGCCGGGACATCGTACGAGCAGTACTTC
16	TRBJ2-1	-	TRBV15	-	CATSRVWKGSYNEQFF	TGTGCCACCAGCAGAGTCTGGAAAGGGTCCTACAATGAGCAGTTCTTC
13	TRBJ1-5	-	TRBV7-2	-	CASSLESSQPQHF	TGTGCCAGCAGCTTAGAATCGAGCCAGCCCCAGCATTTT
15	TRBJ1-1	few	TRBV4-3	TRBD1	CASSQGTGRMTEAFF	TGCGCCAGCAGCCAAGGGACAGGGAGGATGACTGAAGCTTTCTTT
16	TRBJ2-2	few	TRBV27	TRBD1	CASSLSRGLDTGELFF	TGTGCCAGCAGTTTAAGCAGGGGGCTAGACACCGGGGAGCTGTTTTTT
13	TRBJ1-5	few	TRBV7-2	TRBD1	CASSPDRDQPQHF	TGTGCCAGCAGCCCTGACAGGGATCAGCCCCAGCATTTT
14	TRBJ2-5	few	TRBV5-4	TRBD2	CASSEGLDGQTQYF	TGTGCCAGCAGCGAGGGACTAGACGGACAGACCCAGTACTTC
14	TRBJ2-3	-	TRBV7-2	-	CASSLVSATDTQYF	TGTGCCAGCAGCTTAGTGTCAGCCACAGATACGCAGTATTTT
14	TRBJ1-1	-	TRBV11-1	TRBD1	CASSPDRGYAEAFF	TGTGCCAGCAGCCCGGACAGGGGGTACGCTGAAGCTTTCTTT
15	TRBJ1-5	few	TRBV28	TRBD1	CASSGQGQGDQPQHF	TGTGCCAGCAGTGGCCAAGGACAGGGGGATCAGCCCCAGCATTTT
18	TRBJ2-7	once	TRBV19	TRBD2	CASSRRFRTSGPTYEQYF	TGTGCCAGTAGTAGAAGGTTCAGGACTAGCGGGCCGACCTACGAGCAGTACTTC
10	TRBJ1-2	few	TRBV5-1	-	CASGGNGYTF	TGCGCCAGCGGAGGAAATGGCTACACCTTC